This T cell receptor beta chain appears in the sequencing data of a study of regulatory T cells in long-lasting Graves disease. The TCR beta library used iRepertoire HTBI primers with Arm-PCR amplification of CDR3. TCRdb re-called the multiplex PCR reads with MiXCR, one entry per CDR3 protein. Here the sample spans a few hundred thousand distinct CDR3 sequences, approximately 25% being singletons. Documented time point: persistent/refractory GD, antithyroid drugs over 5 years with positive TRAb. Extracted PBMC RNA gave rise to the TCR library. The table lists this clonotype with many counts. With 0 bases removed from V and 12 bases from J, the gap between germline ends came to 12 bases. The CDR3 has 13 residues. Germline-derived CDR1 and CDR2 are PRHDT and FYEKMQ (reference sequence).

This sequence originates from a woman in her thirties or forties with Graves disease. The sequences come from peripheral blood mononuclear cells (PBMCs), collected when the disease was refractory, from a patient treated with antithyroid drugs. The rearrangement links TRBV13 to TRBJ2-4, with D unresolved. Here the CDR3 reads CASSLGAIDGQYF. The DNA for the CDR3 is TGTGCCAGCAGCTTAGGCGCTATCGACGGTCAGTACTTC.